Below, 29 T cell receptor beta chains from the same sample are listed, as sequenced in a study of T cell responses to AZD1222 COVID-19 vaccine. Sequencing was performed with immunoSEQ multiplex PCR; in TCRdb, only in-frame clones are kept and a portion is missing. This sample yields 150,000 to 200,000 clones, of which roughly 90% are seen a single time; approximately 1.2% belongs to the top ten. Specimen: peripheral blood, collected 28 days after the second AZD1222 dose. Source of these receptors: an adult who received the AZD1222 COVID-19 vaccine.

This clone was picked up many times. This chain joins TRBV18 and TRBJ1-2; 7 positions match TRBD1. The CDR3 runs to 16 residues. The V segment lost 2 bases and the J segment 4 bases; nucleotides outside the gene matches: 10. Per germline, CDR1 KGHSH and CDR2 LQKENI. This chain's CDR3 is CASSPWERGQRYGYTF. The CDR3 nucleotides read TGTGCCAGCTCACCATGGGAGAGGGGGCAACGCTATGGCTACACCTTC.

This clone has just one count. V is TRBV19 and J is TRBJ2-7; D may be TRBD1 (10 bases). CDR3 length equals 17 residues. Looked up from germline, CDR1 is LNHDA and CDR2 is SQIVND (reference sequence). The V and J ends lost 4 bases and 2 bases respectively, with 21 bases between them. As DNA, the CDR3 is TGTGCCAGTAGTACGCTAGCGGGACAGGGGCACCCCTACGAGCAGTACTTC. Translated: CASSTLAGQGHPYEQYF.

V gene TRBV27 combines with J gene TRBJ1-3; D ambiguous. V lost 0 bases to trimming and J lost 2 bases, with 8 bases between them. This CDR3 is 15 amino acids long. Germline CDR1 reads MNHEY; CDR2 reads SMNVEV (reference sequence). CDR3 in amino acids: CASSLSVSAGNTIYF. CDR3 in DNA: TGTGCCAGCAGTTTATCCGTGTCGGCTGGAAACACCATATATTTT.

In its sample, this clone was seen once. J is TRBJ2-1 and V is TRBV7-9; no firm D call. Germline V CDR1 and CDR2: SEHNR, FQNEAQ (reference sequence). V dropped 1 base and J dropped 15 bases, with 16 bases sitting between them. The CDR3 has 13 residues. CDR3 nucleotides: TGTGCCAGCAGCTTAGACTCCCTCAACATCCGGTTCTTC. As protein: CASSLDSLNIRFF.

The chain combines TRBV6-5 with TRBJ2-7; D perhaps matches TRBD2 (6 bases). The CDR3 has 14 amino acids. V lost 6 bases and J 3 bases, leaving 15 bases between the germline ends. Germline loops: CDR1 MNHEY, CDR2 SVGAGI. Here the CDR3 reads CASRGPGLSYEQYF. Here the CDR3 DNA reads TGTGCCAGCAGAGGTCCGGGACTTAGCTACGAGCAGTACTTC.

The chain links TRBV28 to TRBJ1-5, with D perhaps TRBD1 (6 bases). V was pared by 6 bases and J by 3 bases, with 18 bases between. The germline V gene encodes CDR1 MDHEN and CDR2 SYDVKM. The CDR3 totals 16 residues. The CDR3 DNA reads TGTGCCAGCAGGAAGACCGGGGGCAGTACCAATCAGCCCCAGCATTTT. This gives the protein CASRKTGGSTNQPQHF.

The genes are TRBV27 and TRBJ1-6; 9 bases fit TRBD1. CDR3 length: 13 residues. Trimming at V came to 8 bases and at J to 9 bases, leaving 5 bases not matched to a gene. The germline V gene encodes CDR1 MNHEY and CDR2 SMNVEV (reference sequence). CDR3 sequence: CASGDRVSSPLHF. CDR3 DNA: TGTGCCAGCGGGGACAGGGTGAGTTCACCCCTCCACTTT.

V is TRBV18 and J is TRBJ1-1; D possibly corresponds to TRBD1 (6 bases). Trimming took 0 bases from V and 0 from J, leaving 11 bases between them. CDR1 KGHSH and CDR2 LQKENI come from the germline V gene. CDR3 size: 16 residues. The CDR3 loop is CASSPPSTGMNTEAFF. CDR3 in DNA: TGTGCCAGCTCACCACCGTCGACAGGAATGAACACTGAAGCTTTCTTT. The complete variable domain, with remaining parts taken from reference TRBV18 and TRBJ1-1, reads NAGVMQNPRHLVRRRGQEARLRCSPMKGHSHVYWYRQLPEEGLKFMVYLQKENIIDESGMPKERFSAEFPKEGPSILRIQQVVRGDSAAYFCASSPPSTGMNTEAFFGQGTRLTVV.

The chain uses TRBV5-4 and TRBJ1-2; D is unclear. Germline values: CDR1 SGHNT, CDR2 YYREEE (reference sequence). Trimming stripped 4 bases from V and 8 bases from J, with 9 bases between. The CDR3 has 11 amino acids. CDR3 region: CASSATTGYTF. The CDR3 region has the DNA TGTGCCAGCAGCGCCACAACGGGCTACACCTTC.

The rearrangement joins TRBV7-9 to TRBJ2-2, with TRBD2 as a possible D gene (6 bases). V lost 2 bases and J 1 base, leaving 14 bases between the germline ends. Germline CDR1 reads SEHNR; CDR2 reads FQNEAQ (reference sequence). The CDR3 extends over 17 amino acids. The DNA of the CDR3 is TGTGCCAGCAGCTTAAGGGCGGGACCGGTGAACACCGGGGAGCTGTTTTTT. It yields the protein CASSLRAGPVNTGELFF.

This clone was found a few times. The chain employs TRBV28 and TRBJ1-1, with 9 nucleotides matching TRBD1. V gave up 3 bases and J gave up 0 bases; unmatched junction bases: 5. Germline assignment: CDR1 MDHEN and CDR2 SYDVKM. The CDR3 loop spans 16 amino acids. CDR3 in amino acids: CASSFGGQGMNTEAFF. The CDR3 DNA sequence: TGTGCCAGCAGTTTTGGGGGACAGGGCATGAACACTGAAGCTTTCTTT.

The J gene is TRBJ2-7, the V gene TRBV25-1; D possibly corresponds to TRBD1 (5 bases). CDR1 MGHDK and CDR2 SYGVNS come from the germline V gene. Trimming removed 4 bases from V and 5 bases from J, with 15 bases in between. The CDR3 is 14 amino acids. CDR3 sequence: CASSGQGGPNEQYF. CDR3 DNA: TGTGCCAGCAGTGGGCAGGGTGGACCTAACGAGCAGTACTTC.

The chain combines TRBV2 with TRBJ1-4; no definite D call. CDR3 length: 15 residues. Looked up from germline, CDR1 is SNHLY and CDR2 is FYNNEI. V was trimmed by 7 bases and J by 0 bases, leaving 12 bases between them. The CDR3 spells CASTRTFPTNEKLFF. The DNA for the CDR3 is TGTGCCAGCACGCGGACTTTCCCAACTAATGAAAAACTGTTTTTT.

The rearrangement links TRBV9 to TRBJ2-6; the match to TRBD1 covers 11 bases. The CDR3 totals 19 residues. CDR1 is SGDLS and CDR2 is YYNGEE in the germline V gene. The J segment lost 0 bases and the V segment lost 0 bases, leaving 5 bases of the junction unmatched. CDR3 coding DNA: TGTGCCAGCAGCGTAGCTTGGGGACAGGGGGGCTCTGGGGCCAACGTCCTGACTTTC. It yields the protein CASSVAWGQGGSGANVLTF.

This clone appeared a single time. This sequence joins TRBV14 and TRBJ2-5, with D perhaps TRBD1 or TRBD2 (6 bases each). The CDR3 totals 15 residues. Germline CDR1 SGHDN, CDR2 FVKESK. Trimming took off 5 bases at V and 2 bases at J, with 15 bases between the two ends. In DNA, the CDR3 is TGTGCCAGCAGCGTCGGATGGAGGGGGCAAGAGACCCAGTACTTC. Translated: CASSVGWRGQETQYF.

The V gene is TRBV27, the J gene TRBJ2-7; 10 positions agree with TRBD1. The CDR3 is 16 amino acids. Germline-derived CDR1 and CDR2 are MNHEY and SMNVEV (reference sequence). V was clipped by 0 bases and J by 2 bases; unmatched bases: 4. The CDR3 DNA follows: TGTGCCAGCAGTTTATCCAGACAGGGGGCCCCCTACGAGCAGTACTTC. Its protein product is CASSLSRQGAPYEQYF.

This chain connects TRBV12-3 or TRBV12-4 to TRBJ2-5; the D gene is possibly TRBD1 (5 bases). V lost 2 bases and J 6 bases, leaving 10 bases between the germline ends. The length of the CDR3 is 13 residues. CDR3: CASSLQGRQTQYF. The CDR3 DNA reads TGTGCCAGCAGTTTACAGGGAAGGCAGACCCAGTACTTC.

The CDR3 DNA is TGTGCCAGCAGTGAAGGACAGGGCCATAATTCACCCCTCCACTTT. It is translated as CASSEGQGHNSPLHF. V and J are TRBV6-1 and TRBJ1-6; 7 nucleotides align to TRBD1. The CDR3 is 15 residues long. J gave up 5 bases and V 1 base, and 2 bases lay outside the gene matches. The germline gives CDR1 MNHNS, CDR2 SASEGT.

This clone was detected only a few times. The chain combines TRBV3-1 (or the pseudogene TRBV3-2) with TRBJ1-1; D ambiguous. The germline CDR1 and CDR2 sequences are LGHDT and YNNKEL (reference sequence). There are 19 residues in the CDR3. V lost 1 base and J 4 bases, leaving 25 bases between the germline ends. The CDR3 coding sequence is TGTGCCAGCAGCCAAGTGGTAAGCGGTCGAAAGGGTGACGGCACTGAAGCTTTCTTT. It is translated as CASSQVVSGRKGDGTEAFF.

This chain links TRBV9 with TRBJ2-5; tentatively, D is TRBD2 (5 bases). Germline V gene sequence: CDR1 SGDLS, CDR2 YYNGEE. Trimming left V 1 base short and J 4 bases short, with 17 bases between. This CDR3 comprises 16 residues. The chain's CDR3 is CASSVSGNTAGETQYF. CDR3 nucleotides: TGTGCCAGCAGCGTATCGGGAAACACAGCCGGAGAGACCCAGTACTTC. The full variable domain, with the rest looked up from reference TRBV9 and TRBJ2-5, is DSGVTQTPKHLITATGQRVTLRCSPRSGDLSVYWYQQSLDQGLQFLIQYYNGEERAKGNILERFSAQQFPDLHSELNLSSLELGDSALYFCASSVSGNTAGETQYFGPGTRLLVL.

The chain links TRBV4-1 to TRBJ2-6; the match to TRBD2 covers 7 bases. The V gene's germline CDR1 is MGHRA and CDR2 YSYEKL. This CDR3 region has 18 residues. The V gene end was trimmed by 0 bases and the J gene end by 0 bases; junction bases not matched to a gene: 5. CDR3 in DNA: TGCGCCAGCAGCCAAGAAGCGGGACTGGTCTCTGGGGCCAACGTCCTGACTTTC. It codes for CASSQEAGLVSGANVLTF.

The chain recombines TRBV20-1 with TRBJ1-1, with unresolved D. The CDR3 consists of 13 residues. V was trimmed by 3 bases and J by 2 bases, leaving 10 bases between them. In germline, CDR1 is DFQATT, CDR2 SNEGSKA (reference sequence). CDR3: CSASQGLNTEAFF. Written as DNA, the CDR3 is TGCAGTGCTAGTCAAGGGCTTAACACTGAAGCTTTCTTT.

The chain combines TRBV2 with TRBJ2-1; a possible D gene is TRBD2 (5 bases). V shed 6 bases and J shed 7 bases, with 19 bases lying between them. The CDR3 totals 15 residues. CDR1 and CDR2 from the germline V gene are SNHLY and FYNNEI. CDR3 in amino acids: CASREAGLSRNEQFF. Written as DNA, the CDR3 is TGTGCCAGCAGAGAGGCCGGACTCAGTCGGAATGAGCAGTTCTTC.

The chain combines TRBV28 with TRBJ1-4; unclear D gene. The CDR3 spans 16 residues. The germline CDR1 and CDR2 sequences are MDHEN and SYDVKM. Deletions cut 5 bases from V and 2 bases from J, with 15 bases between. The CDR3 region has the DNA TGTGCCAGCAGTCGAGGAAGGCGCGGGACTAATGAAAAACTGTTTTTT. The encoded protein is CASSRGRRGTNEKLFF.

This chain joins TRBV7-2 and TRBJ2-1; no definite D call. The CDR3 covers 12 residues. V dropped 8 bases and J dropped 1 base, with 6 bases sitting between them. Germline assignment: CDR1 SGHTA and CDR2 FQGNSA. The CDR3, as DNA: TGTGCCAGCGGGCGGTCCTACAATGAGCAGTTCTTC. It specifies CASGRSYNEQFF.

The rearrangement uses TRBV19 and TRBJ1-1; 9 bases agree with TRBD1. Germline V gives CDR1 LNHDA, CDR2 SQIVND (reference sequence). This CDR3 region has 13 residues. Germline trimming cut 3 bases from V and 4 bases from J; bases unmatched to any gene: 0. The CDR3: CASSMTGGTEAFF. In DNA form, the CDR3 reads TGTGCCAGTAGTATGACAGGGGGCACTGAAGCTTTCTTT.

The V gene is TRBV7-3, the J gene TRBJ1-1; perhaps TRBD1 as D (5 bases). Trimming took off 5 bases at V and 1 base at J, with 11 bases between the two ends. Germline lookup yields CDR1 SGHTA and CDR2 FQGTGA. The CDR3 is 14 residues long. The CDR3 loop reads CASSPGPKNTEAFF. CDR3 sequence (DNA): TGTGCCAGCAGCCCGGGACCAAAGAACACTGAAGCTTTCTTT.

The chain recombines TRBV4-1 with TRBJ2-1; TRBD2 aligns across 7 bases. The V gene's germline CDR1 is MGHRA and CDR2 YSYEKL. V trimming: 3 bases; J trimming: 9 bases; junction bases outside the gene matches: 2. The CDR3 has 12 amino acids. In DNA form, the CDR3 reads TGCGCCAGCAGCCACATAGCGGGTGAGCAGTTCTTC. Translating gives CASSHIAGEQFF.

The V call is TRBV4-3, the J call TRBJ1-2, with D unresolved. The germline V and J ends were trimmed by 2 bases and 11 bases, with 15 bases remaining between them. Per germline, CDR1 LGHNA and CDR2 YSLEER. The CDR3 is 13 residues long. The CDR3 DNA follows: TGCGCCAGCAGCCAAAGGTACGGCGACGGGTACACCTTC. Translation: CASSQRYGDGYTF.